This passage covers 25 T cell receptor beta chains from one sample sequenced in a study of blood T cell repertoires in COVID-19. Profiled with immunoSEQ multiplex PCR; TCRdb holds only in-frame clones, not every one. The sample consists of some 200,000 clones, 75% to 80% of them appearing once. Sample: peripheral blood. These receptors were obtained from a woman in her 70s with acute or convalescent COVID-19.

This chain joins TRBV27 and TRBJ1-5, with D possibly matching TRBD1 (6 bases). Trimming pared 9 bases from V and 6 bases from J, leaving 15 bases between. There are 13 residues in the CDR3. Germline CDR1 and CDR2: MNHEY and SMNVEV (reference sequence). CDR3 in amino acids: CASRRGGSQPQHF. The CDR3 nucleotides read TGTGCCAGTAGAAGGGGGGGAAGTCAGCCCCAGCATTTT.

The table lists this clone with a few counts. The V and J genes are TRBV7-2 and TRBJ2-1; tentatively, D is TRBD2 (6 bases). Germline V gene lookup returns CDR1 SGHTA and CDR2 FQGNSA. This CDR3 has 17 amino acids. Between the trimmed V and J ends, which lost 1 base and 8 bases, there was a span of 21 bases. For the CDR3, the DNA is TGTGCCAGCAGCTTAGGATGGCGGGGCGGTCGAGACTATGAGCAGTTCTTC. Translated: CASSLGWRGGRDYEQFF.

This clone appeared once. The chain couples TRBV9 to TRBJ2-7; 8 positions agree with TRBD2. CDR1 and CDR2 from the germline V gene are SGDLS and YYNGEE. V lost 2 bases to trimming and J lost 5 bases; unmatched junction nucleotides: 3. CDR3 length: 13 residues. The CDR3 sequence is CASSVGLAHEQYF. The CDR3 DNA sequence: TGTGCCAGCAGCGTTGGACTAGCCCACGAGCAGTACTTC.

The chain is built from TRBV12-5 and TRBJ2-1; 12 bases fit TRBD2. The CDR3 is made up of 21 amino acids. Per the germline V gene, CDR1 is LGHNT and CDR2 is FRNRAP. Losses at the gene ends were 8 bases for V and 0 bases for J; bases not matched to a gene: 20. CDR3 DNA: TGTGCTAGTAGGACGGAAGGACTAGCGGGAACCCGAACGAGCTCCTACAATGAGCAGTTCTTC. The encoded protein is CASRTEGLAGTRTSSYNEQFF.

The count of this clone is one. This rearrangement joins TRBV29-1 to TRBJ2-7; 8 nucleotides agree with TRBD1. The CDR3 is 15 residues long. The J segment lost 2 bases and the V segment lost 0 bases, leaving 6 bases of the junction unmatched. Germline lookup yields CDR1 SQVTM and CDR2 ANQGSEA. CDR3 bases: TGCAGCGTTGAAGACTCCTCGGGACAGGCCTACGAGCAGTACTTC. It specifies CSVEDSSGQAYEQYF.

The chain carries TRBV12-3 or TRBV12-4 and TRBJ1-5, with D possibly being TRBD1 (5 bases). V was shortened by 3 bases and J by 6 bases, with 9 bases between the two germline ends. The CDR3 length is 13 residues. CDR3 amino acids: CASSFGAGQPQHF. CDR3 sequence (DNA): TGTGCCAGCAGTTTTGGGGCCGGTCAGCCCCAGCATTTT.

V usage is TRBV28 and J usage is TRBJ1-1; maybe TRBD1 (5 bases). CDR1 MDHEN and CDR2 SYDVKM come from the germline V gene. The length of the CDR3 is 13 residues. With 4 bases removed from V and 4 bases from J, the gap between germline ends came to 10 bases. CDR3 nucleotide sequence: TGTGCCAGCAGTTCCGGGGGGTTCACTGAAGCTTTCTTT. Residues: CASSSGGFTEAFF.

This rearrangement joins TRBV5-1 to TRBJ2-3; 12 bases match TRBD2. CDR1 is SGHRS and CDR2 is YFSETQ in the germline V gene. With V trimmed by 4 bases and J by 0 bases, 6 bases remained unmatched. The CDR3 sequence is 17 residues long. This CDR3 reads CASSGTSGPPSTDTQYF. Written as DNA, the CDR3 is TGCGCCAGCAGCGGGACTAGCGGGCCTCCTAGCACAGATACGCAGTATTTT. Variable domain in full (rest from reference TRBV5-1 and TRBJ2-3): KAGVTQTPRYLIKTRGQQVTLSCSPISGHRSVSWYQQTPGQGLQFLFEYFSETQRNKGNFPGRFSGRQFSNSRSEMNVSTLELGDSALYLCASSGTSGPPSTDTQYFGPGTRLTVL.

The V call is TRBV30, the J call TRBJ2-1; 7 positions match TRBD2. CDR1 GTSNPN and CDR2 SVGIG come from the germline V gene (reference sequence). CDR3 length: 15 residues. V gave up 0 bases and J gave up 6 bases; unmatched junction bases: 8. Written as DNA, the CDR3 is TGTGCCTGGAGTGTACTATGGCGGGAGCCCAATGAGCAGTTCTTC. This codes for CAWSVLWREPNEQFF. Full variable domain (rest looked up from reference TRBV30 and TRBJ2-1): SQTIHQWPATLVQPVGSPLSLECTVEGTSNPNLYWYRQAAGRGLQLLFYSVGIGQISSEVPQNLSASRPQDRQFILSSKKLLLSDSGFYLCAWSVLWREPNEQFFGPGTRLTVL.

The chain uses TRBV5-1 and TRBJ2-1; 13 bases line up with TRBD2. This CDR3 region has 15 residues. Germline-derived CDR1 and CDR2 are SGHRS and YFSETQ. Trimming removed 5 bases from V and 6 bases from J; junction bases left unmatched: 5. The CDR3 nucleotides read TGCGCCAGCAGACCCGGACTAGCGGGAGTCAATGAGCAGTTCTTC. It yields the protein CASRPGLAGVNEQFF.

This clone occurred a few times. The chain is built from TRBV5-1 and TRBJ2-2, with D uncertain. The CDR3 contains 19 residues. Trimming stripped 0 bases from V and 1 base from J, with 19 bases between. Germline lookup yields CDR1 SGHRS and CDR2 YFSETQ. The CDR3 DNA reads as TGCGCCAGCAGCTTGGGCGAGGATCCGTTAAACATGAACACCGGGGAGCTGTTTTTT. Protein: CASSLGEDPLNMNTGELFF.

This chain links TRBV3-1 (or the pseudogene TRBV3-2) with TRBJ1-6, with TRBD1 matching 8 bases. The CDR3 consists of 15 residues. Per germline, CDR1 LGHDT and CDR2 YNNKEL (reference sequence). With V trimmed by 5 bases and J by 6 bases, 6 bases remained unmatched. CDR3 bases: TGTGCCAGCAGCTCGCGGACAGGGAGTAATTCACCCCTCCACTTT. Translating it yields CASSSRTGSNSPLHF.

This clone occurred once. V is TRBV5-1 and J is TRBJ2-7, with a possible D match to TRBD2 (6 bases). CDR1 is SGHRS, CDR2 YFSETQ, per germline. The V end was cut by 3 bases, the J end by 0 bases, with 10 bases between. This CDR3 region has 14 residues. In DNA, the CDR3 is TGCGCCAGCAGCTGGACCGGGAGCTCCTACGAGCAGTACTTC. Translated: CASSWTGSSYEQYF.

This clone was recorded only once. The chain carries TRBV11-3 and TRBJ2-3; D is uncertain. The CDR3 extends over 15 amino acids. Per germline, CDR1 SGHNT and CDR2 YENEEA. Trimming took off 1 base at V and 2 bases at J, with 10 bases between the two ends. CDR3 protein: CASSLGAPLTDTQYF. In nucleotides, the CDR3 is TGTGCCAGCAGCTTAGGGGCACCCCTCACAGATACGCAGTATTTT.

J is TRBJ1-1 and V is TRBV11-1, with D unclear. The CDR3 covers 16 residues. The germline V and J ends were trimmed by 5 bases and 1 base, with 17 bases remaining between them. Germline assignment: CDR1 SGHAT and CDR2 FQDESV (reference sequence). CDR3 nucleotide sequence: TGTGCCAGCAGCGAGAGAGGAGGGCGTGGGAACACTGAAGCTTTCTTT. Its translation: CASSERGGRGNTEAFF.

CDR3 in DNA: TGTGCCAGTAGTATAGCACGGCAAGGGGGAGTAGGTCAGCCCCAGCATTTT. Its protein product is CASSIARQGGVGQPQHF. V usage is TRBV19 and J usage is TRBJ1-5; a possible D gene is TRBD1 (6 bases). Germline CDR1 is LNHDA and CDR2 is SQIVND (reference sequence). The V end was cut by 1 base, the J end by 6 bases, with 19 bases between. The CDR3 spans 17 residues.

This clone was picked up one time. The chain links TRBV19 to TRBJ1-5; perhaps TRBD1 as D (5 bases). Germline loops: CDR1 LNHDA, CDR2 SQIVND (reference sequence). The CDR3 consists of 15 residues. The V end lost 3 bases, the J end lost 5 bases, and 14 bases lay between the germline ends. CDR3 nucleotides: TGTGCCAGTAGTATCTGGCAGGGCGAGGATCAGCCCCAGCATTTT. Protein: CASSIWQGEDQPQHF.

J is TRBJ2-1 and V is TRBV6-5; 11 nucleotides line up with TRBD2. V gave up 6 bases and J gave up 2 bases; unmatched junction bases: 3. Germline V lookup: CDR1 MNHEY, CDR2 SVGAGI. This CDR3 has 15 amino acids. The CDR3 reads CASRLAGGPYNEQFF. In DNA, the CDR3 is TGTGCCAGCAGGTTAGCGGGAGGGCCCTACAATGAGCAGTTCTTC.

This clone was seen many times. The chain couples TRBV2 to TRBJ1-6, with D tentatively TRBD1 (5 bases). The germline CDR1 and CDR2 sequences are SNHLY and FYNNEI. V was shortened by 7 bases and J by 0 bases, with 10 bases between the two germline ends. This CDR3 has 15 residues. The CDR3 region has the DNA TGTGCCAGCACGGGGGATAGCTCCTATAATTCACCCCTCCACTTT. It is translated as CASTGDSSYNSPLHF.

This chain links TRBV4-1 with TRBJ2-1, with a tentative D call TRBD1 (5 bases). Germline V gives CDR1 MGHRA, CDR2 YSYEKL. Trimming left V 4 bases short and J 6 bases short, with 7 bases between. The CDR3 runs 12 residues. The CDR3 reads CASSLDSNEQFF. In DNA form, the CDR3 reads TGCGCCAGCAGCCTAGACAGCAATGAGCAGTTCTTC.

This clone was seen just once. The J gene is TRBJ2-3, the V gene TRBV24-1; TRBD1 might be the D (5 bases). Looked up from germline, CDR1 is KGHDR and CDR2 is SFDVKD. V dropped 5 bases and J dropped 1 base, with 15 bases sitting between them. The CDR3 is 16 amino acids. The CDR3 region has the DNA TGTGCCACCAGTGCAGTGCAGGGTTGGGGCACAGATACGCAGTATTTT. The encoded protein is CATSAVQGWGTDTQYF.

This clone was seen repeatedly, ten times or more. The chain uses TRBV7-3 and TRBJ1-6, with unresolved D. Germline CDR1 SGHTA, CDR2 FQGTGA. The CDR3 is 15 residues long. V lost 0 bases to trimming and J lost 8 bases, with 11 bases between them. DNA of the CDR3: TGTGCCAGCAGCTTAACCCCCGGGGTTGATTCACCCCTCCACTTT. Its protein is CASSLTPGVDSPLHF.

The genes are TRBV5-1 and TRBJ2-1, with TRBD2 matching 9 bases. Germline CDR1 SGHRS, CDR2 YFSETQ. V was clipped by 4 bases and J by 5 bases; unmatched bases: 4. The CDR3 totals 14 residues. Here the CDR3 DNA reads TGCGCCAGCAGCACCATAGCGGGAGACAATGAGCAGTTCTTC. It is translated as CASSTIAGDNEQFF.

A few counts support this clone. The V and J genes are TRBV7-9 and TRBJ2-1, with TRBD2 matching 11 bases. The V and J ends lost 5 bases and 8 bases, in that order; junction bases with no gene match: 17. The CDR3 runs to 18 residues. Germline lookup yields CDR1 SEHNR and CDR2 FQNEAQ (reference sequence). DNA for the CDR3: TGTGCCAGCAGCATGTCATTAGCGGGAGGGGACGGGGTCGATGAGCAGTTCTTC. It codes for CASSMSLAGGDGVDEQFF.

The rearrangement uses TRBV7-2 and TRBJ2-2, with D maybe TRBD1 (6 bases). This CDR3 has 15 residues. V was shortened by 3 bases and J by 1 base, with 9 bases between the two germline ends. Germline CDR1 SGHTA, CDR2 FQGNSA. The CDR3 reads CASSLRGGNTGELFF. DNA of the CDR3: TGTGCCAGCAGCTTGAGAGGGGGGAACACCGGGGAGCTGTTTTTT.